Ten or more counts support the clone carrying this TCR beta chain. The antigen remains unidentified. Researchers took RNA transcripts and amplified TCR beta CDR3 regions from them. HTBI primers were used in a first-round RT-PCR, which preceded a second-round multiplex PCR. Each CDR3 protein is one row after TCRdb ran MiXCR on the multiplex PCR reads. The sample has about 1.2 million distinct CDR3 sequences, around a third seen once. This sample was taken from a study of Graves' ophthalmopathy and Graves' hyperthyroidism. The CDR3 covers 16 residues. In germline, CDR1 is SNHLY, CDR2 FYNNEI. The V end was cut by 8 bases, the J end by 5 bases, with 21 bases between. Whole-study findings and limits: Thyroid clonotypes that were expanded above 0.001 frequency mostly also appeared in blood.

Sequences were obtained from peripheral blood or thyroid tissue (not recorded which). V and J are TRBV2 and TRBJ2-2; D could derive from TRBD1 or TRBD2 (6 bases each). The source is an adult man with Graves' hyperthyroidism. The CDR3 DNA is TGTGCCAGCCTGGTGTTTGATAGGGGGGATACCGGGGAGCTGTTTTTT. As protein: CASLVFDRGDTGELFF.